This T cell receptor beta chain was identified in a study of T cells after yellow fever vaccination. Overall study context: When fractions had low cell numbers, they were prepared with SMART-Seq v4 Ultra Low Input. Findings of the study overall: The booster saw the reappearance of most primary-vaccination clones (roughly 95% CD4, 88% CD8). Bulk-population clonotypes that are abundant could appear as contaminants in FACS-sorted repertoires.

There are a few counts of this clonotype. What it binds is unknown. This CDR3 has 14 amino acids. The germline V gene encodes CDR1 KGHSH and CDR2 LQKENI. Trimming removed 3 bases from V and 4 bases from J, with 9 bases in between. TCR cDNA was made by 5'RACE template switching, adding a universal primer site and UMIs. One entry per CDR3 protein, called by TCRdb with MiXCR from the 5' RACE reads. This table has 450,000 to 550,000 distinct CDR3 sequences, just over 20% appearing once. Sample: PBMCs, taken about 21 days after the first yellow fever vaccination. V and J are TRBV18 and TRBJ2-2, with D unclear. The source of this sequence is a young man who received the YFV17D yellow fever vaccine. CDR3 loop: CASSPELGTGELFF. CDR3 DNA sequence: TGTGCCAGCTCACCCGAGTTGGGCACCGGGGAGCTGTTTTTT.